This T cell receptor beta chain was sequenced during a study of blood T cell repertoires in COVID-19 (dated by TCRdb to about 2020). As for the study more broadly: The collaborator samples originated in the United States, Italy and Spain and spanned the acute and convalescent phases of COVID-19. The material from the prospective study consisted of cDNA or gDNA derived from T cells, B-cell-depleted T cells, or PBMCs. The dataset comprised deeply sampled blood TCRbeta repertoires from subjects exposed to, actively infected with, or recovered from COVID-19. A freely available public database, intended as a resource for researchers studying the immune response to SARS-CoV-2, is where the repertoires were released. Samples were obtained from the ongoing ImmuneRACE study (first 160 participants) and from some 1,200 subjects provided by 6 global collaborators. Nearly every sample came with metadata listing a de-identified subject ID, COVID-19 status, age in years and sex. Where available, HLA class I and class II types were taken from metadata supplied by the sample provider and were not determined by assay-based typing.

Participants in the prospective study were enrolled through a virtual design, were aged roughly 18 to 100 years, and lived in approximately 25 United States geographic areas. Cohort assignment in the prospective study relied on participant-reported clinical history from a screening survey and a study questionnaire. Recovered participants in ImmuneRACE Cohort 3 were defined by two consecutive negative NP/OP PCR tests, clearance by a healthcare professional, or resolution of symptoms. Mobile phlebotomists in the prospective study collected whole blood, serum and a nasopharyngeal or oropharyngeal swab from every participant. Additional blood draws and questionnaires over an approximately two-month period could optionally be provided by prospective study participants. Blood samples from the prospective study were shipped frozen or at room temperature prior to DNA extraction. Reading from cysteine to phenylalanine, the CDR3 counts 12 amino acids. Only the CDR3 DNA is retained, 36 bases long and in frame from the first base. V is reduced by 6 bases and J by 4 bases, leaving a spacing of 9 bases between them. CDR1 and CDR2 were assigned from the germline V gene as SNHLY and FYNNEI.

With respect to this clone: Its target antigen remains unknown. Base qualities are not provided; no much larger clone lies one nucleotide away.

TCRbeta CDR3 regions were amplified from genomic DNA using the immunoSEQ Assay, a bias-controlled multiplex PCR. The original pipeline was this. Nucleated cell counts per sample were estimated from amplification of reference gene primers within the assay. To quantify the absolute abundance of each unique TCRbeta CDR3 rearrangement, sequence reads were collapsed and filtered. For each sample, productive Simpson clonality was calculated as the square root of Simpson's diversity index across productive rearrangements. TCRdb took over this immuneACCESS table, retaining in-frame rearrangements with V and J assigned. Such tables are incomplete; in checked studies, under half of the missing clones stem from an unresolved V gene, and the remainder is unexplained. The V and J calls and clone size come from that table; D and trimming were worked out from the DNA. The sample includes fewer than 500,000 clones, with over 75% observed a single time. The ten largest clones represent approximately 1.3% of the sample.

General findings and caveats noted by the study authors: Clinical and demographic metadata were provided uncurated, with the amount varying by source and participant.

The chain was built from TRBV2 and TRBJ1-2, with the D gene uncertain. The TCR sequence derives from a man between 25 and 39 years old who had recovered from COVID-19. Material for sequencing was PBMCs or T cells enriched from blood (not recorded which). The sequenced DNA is TGTGCCAGCAGGTACAGTGGCTATGGCTACACCTTC. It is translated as CASRYSGYGYTF.